The sequence of this TCR beta chain was determined in a study of cytomegalovirus exposure and HLA in healthy donors. Study-wide background: In a previous analysis, some 120 million unique TCR beta sequences were found from 150 million to 200 million T cells. HLA-typed donors were the source of roughly 80 million unique TCRs held in an early data release.

This clone was seen just once. Its specificity is not known. Study-level points and caveats: Sequences of the TCR beta chain were said to predict the HLA-A and HLA-B alleles of most subjects accurately. CMV serostatus was the only immune exposure information that was available.

The PCR made use of 60 Vbeta and 13 Jbeta primers. TCRdb's copy holds only in-frame clones and misses some; the assay was immunoSEQ multiplex PCR. Of about 280,000 clones in the sample, 70% to 90% were seen once. Per the germline V gene, CDR1 is SQVTM and CDR2 is ANQGSEA. This CDR3 spans 13 amino acids. Trimming shortened V by 5 bases and J by 3 bases, and 10 bases separated the two germline ends. The TCR comes from a woman under 30 in good health and CMV-seronegative. The specimen was PBMCs. This chain links TRBV29-1 with TRBJ1-4; tentative D call: TRBD1 (5 bases). CDR3 coding DNA: TGCAGCGTTCCGGGGGAGGCTAATGAAAAACTGTTTTTT. Translating gives CSVPGEANEKLFF.